The next 20 T cell receptor beta chains were all read from a single sample in a study of cytomegalovirus exposure and HLA in healthy donors. It was with 60 Vbeta and 13 Jbeta primers that the PCR ran. TCRdb's table, derived via immunoSEQ multiplex PCR, lists solely in-frame clones and lacks some. The sample yields 110,000 to 150,000 clones, roughly 76% seen once. Source material: PBMCs. These receptors were collected from a woman aged 40 to 50 in good health and CMV-seronegative.

This chain connects TRBV18 to TRBJ1-3; 9 nucleotides match TRBD1. After removal of 3 bases from V and 1 base from J, the junction contained 4 bases not matched to a gene. Germline V lookup: CDR1 KGHSH, CDR2 LQKENI. CDR3 size: 16 residues. The CDR3 nucleotides are TGTGCCAGCTCACCCGGACAGGGGAGGTCTGGAAACACCATATATTTT. Protein sequence: CASSPGQGRSGNTIYF.

The V call is TRBV18, the J call TRBJ2-3, with D tentatively TRBD1 (6 bases). V was cut by 0 bases and J by 0 bases, with 13 bases left in between. Germline values: CDR1 KGHSH, CDR2 LQKENI. The CDR3 totals 17 residues. The CDR3 DNA follows: TGTGCCAGCTCACCACCGGACCCAGGGGACAGCACAGATACGCAGTATTTT. This gives the protein CASSPPDPGDSTDTQYF. Complete variable domain (other parts from reference TRBV18 and TRBJ2-3): NAGVMQNPRHLVRRRGQEARLRCSPMKGHSHVYWYRQLPEEGLKFMVYLQKENIIDESGMPKERFSAEFPKEGPSILRIQQVVRGDSAAYFCASSPPDPGDSTDTQYFGPGTRLTVL.

Remarks on this clone: One end of the junction varies from germline; a read error may be responsible. The chain couples TRBV6-6 to TRBJ2-7; D call uncertain. Germline lookup yields CDR1 MNHNY and CDR2 SVGAGI (reference sequence). This CDR3 comprises 14 residues. As DNA, the CDR3 is TGTGCCAGCAATTACCTACCGCCAGACTCCGAGCAGTACTTC. It yields the protein CASNYLPPDSEQYF.

The table lists this clone with a few counts. The chain couples TRBV10-3 to TRBJ1-2; TRBD1 aligns across 7 bases. The germline V gene has CDR1 ENHRY and CDR2 SYGVKD. The CDR3 has 12 amino acids. J gave up 6 bases and V 11 bases, and 9 bases lay outside the gene matches. CDR3: CAAGTVDHGYTF. The DNA of the CDR3 is TGTGCCGCCGGGACAGTAGACCATGGCTACACCTTC.

The count of this clone is one. This chain uses TRBV11-2 with TRBJ2-5; 7 nucleotides align to TRBD1. This CDR3 comprises 16 residues. Germline trimming cut 5 bases from V and 2 bases from J; bases unmatched to any gene: 11. The germline gives CDR1 SGHAT, CDR2 FQNNGV. CDR3 protein: CASSDRTGVRQETQYF. The CDR3 region has the DNA TGTGCCAGCAGCGACCGAACAGGGGTGAGGCAAGAGACCCAGTACTTC. Full variable domain (remainder filled in from reference TRBV11-2 and TRBJ2-5): EAGVAQSPRYKIIEKRQSVAFWCNPISGHATLYWYQQILGQGPKLLIQFQNNGVVDDSQLPKDRFSAERLKGVDSTLKIQPAKLEDSAVYLCASSDRTGVRQETQYFGPGTRLLVL.

The chain couples TRBV4-1 to TRBJ1-6; TRBD1 is a possible D gene (5 bases). Germline V CDR1 and CDR2: MGHRA, YSYEKL. This CDR3 comprises 16 residues. The V end lost 0 bases, the J end lost 13 bases, and 19 bases lay between the germline ends. CDR3: CASSQESGTNILPLHF. The CDR3 region has the DNA TGCGCCAGCAGCCAAGAATCCGGGACTAATATTTTGCCCCTCCACTTT.

This sequence joins TRBV7-9 and TRBJ1-2; 7 bases agree with TRBD1. The CDR3 contains 14 residues. The J segment lost 3 bases and the V segment lost 4 bases, leaving 5 bases of the junction unmatched. Germline V gene data show CDR1 as SEHNR and CDR2 as FQNEAQ (reference sequence). CDR3 protein: CASSSRGEDYGYTF. Here the CDR3 DNA reads TGTGCCAGCAGCTCCAGGGGGGAAGACTATGGCTACACCTTC.

This clone was picked up one time. The V gene is TRBV29-1, the J gene TRBJ1-4; TRBD1 agrees at 10 bases. The trim removed 6 bases at V and 7 bases at J, leaving 5 bases unmatched. The CDR3 is made up of 13 amino acids. Germline values: CDR1 SQVTM, CDR2 ANQGSEA. Written as DNA, the CDR3 is TGCAGCGTCGTGACAGGGGGCTCTGAAAAACTGTTTTTT. This sequence encodes CSVVTGGSEKLFF.

This clone was found a few times. This chain uses TRBV6-5 with TRBJ1-6; 10 nucleotides align to TRBD1. The CDR3 is 14 residues long. Germline loops: CDR1 MNHEY, CDR2 SVGAGI. V lost 7 bases, J lost 6 bases, and 3 bases stayed unmatched. The CDR3 sequence: CASTRDRGNSPLHF. In nucleotides, the CDR3 is TGTGCCAGCACCAGGGACAGGGGTAATTCACCCCTCCACTTT.

The J gene is TRBJ2-5, the V gene TRBV5-1, with 9 bases aligning to TRBD1. The germline V gene has CDR1 SGHRS and CDR2 YFSETQ. This CDR3 comprises 14 residues. The V gene end was trimmed by 3 bases and the J gene end by 3 bases; junction bases not matched to a gene: 3. The CDR3 DNA is TGCGCCAGCAGCTCCGGGACAGGGAAAGAGACCCAGTACTTC. Translating it yields CASSSGTGKETQYF.

The chain has TRBV5-6 and TRBJ2-1; tentative D call: TRBD1 (6 bases). V gave up 4 bases and J gave up 9 bases, with 14 bases separating them. The CDR3 loop spans 13 amino acids. In germline, CDR1 is SGHDT, CDR2 YYEEEE. The CDR3 DNA reads TGTGCCAGCAGCGCGATACAGGGTAGTGAGCAGTTCTTC. This sequence encodes CASSAIQGSEQFF.

A remark on this clone: Additional DNA sequences in this sample encode the identical CDR3. The V call is TRBV9, the J call TRBJ1-2; D call uncertain. V lost 3 bases to trimming and J lost 4 bases, with 7 bases between them. The CDR3 loop spans 12 amino acids. From germline, CDR1 is SGDLS and CDR2 YYNGEE. In nucleotides, the CDR3 is TGTGCCAGCAGCGCCGAGGGCTATGGCTACACCTTC. Translating it yields CASSAEGYGYTF.

The CDR3 spells CASRRTNGNTIYF. Here the CDR3 DNA reads TGTGCCAGCAGGCGGACAAATGGAAACACCATATATTTT. V usage is TRBV28 and J usage is TRBJ1-3, with a possible D match to TRBD1 (5 bases). V lost 6 bases and J lost 3, with 9 bases in between. Per the germline V gene, CDR1 is MDHEN and CDR2 is SYDVKM. This CDR3 comprises 13 residues.

The chain recombines TRBV19 with TRBJ1-1; 7 nucleotides line up with TRBD1. There are 14 residues in the CDR3. J was trimmed by 5 bases and V by 8 bases; bases with no gene match: 11. CDR1 and CDR2 from the germline V gene are LNHDA and SQIVND (reference sequence). CDR3: CASLGTAAGTEAFF. The CDR3 nucleotides are TGTGCCAGTCTAGGGACAGCCGCGGGGACTGAAGCTTTCTTT. The entire variable domain, with the rest obtained from reference TRBV19 and TRBJ1-1, is as follows: DGGITQSPKYLFRKEGQNVTLSCEQNLNHDAMYWYRQDPGQGLRLIYYSQIVNDFQKGDIAEGYSVSREKKESFPLTVTSAQKNPTAFYLCASLGTAAGTEAFFGQGTRLTVV.

The gene calls are TRBV13 and TRBJ2-1; a weak D match, TRBD2 (7 bases). V dropped 5 bases and J dropped 8 bases, with 16 bases sitting between them. The CDR3 consists of 14 residues. Germline V gene data show CDR1 as PRHDT and CDR2 as FYEKMQ (reference sequence). CDR3 protein: CASSPQGGAYEQFF. In DNA form, the CDR3 reads TGTGCCAGCAGCCCCCAAGGGGGGGCCTATGAGCAGTTCTTC.

The chain combines TRBV9 with TRBJ2-2; the match to TRBD2 covers 10 bases. Germline V CDR1 and CDR2: SGDLS, YYNGEE. The V segment lost 4 bases and the J segment 0 bases; nucleotides outside the gene matches: 6. This CDR3 is 17 amino acids long. The CDR3 reads CASSPETSGPNTGELFF. The CDR3 DNA reads TGTGCCAGCAGCCCCGAGACTAGCGGGCCGAACACCGGGGAGCTGTTTTTT. Based on the CDR3 plus reference TRBV9 and TRBJ2-2, the full variable domain is DSGVTQTPKHLITATGQRVTLRCSPRSGDLSVYWYQQSLDQGLQFLIQYYNGEERAKGNILERFSAQQFPDLHSELNLSSLELGDSALYFCASSPETSGPNTGELFFGEGSRLTVL.

This clone has just one count. This sequence joins TRBV18 and TRBJ1-5; 8 bases line up with TRBD1. Germline V CDR1 and CDR2: KGHSH, LQKENI. V lost 3 bases, J lost 6 bases, and 4 bases stayed unmatched. This CDR3 has 14 amino acids. CDR3 in DNA: TGTGCCAGCTCACCGGACAGGGCCTCTCAGCCCCAGCATTTT. Translating gives CASSPDRASQPQHF.

In its sample, this clone was seen a few times. The chain has TRBV27 and TRBJ2-3; TRBD1 agrees at 11 bases. CDR3 size: 16 residues. In germline, CDR1 is MNHEY, CDR2 SMNVEV (reference sequence). Trimming removed 3 bases from V and 2 bases from J; junction bases left unmatched: 4. CDR3 loop: CASSFAGQGATDTQYF. DNA for the CDR3: TGTGCCAGCAGTTTCGCAGGACAGGGGGCCACAGATACGCAGTATTTT.

The chain couples TRBV14 to TRBJ1-1; D unresolved. V was pared by 6 bases and J by 0 bases, with 8 bases between. The CDR3 totals 13 residues. CDR1 SGHDN and CDR2 FVKESK come from the germline V gene. The CDR3 DNA is TGTGCCAGCAGGGGCCAGATGAACACTGAAGCTTTCTTT. It yields the protein CASRGQMNTEAFF.

The chain uses TRBV18 and TRBJ1-2; D may be TRBD1 (5 bases). Germline lookup yields CDR1 KGHSH and CDR2 LQKENI. The ends were cut back, 0 bases at V and 6 bases at J, with 11 bases in the middle. The CDR3 totals 14 residues. CDR3 region: CASSPPSGSDGYTF. CDR3 nucleotide sequence: TGTGCCAGCTCACCACCGTCAGGGTCGGATGGCTACACCTTC.